One sample yielded the 10 T cell receptor beta chains listed below, sequenced in a study of blood T cell repertoires in COVID-19. Some clones are missing from TCRdb's copy, which holds only in-frame ones; the method was immunoSEQ multiplex PCR. The profile shows 110,000 or so clones, roughly 82% of them singletons. The sample was peripheral blood. The source of these receptors is a human donor in a cohort sampled during active COVID-19.

This rearrangement joins TRBV5-6 to TRBJ2-5, with 7 bases aligning to TRBD1. This CDR3 contains 14 residues. Germline values: CDR1 SGHDT, CDR2 YYEEEE. J was trimmed by 2 bases and V by 2 bases; bases with no gene match: 3. CDR3 residues: CASSFGRGQETQYF. The CDR3 nucleotides are TGTGCCAGCAGCTTCGGCAGGGGGCAAGAGACCCAGTACTTC.

This clone came up a few times. The chain is built from TRBV6-5 and TRBJ1-5; D is possibly TRBD1 (5 bases). The germline gives CDR1 MNHEY, CDR2 SVGAGI. V lost 6 bases to trimming and J lost 0 bases, with 12 bases between them. This CDR3 is 15 amino acids long. CDR3 DNA: TGTGCCAGCAGCATGACACAGGATAGCAATCAGCCCCAGCATTTT. This codes for CASSMTQDSNQPQHF.

The rearrangement joins TRBV7-8 to TRBJ2-7, with TRBD2 as a possible D gene (6 bases). The CDR3 runs 15 residues. V was clipped by 3 bases and J by 2 bases, with 14 bases between them. Germline CDR1 and CDR2: SGHVS and FQNEAQ. For the CDR3, the DNA is TGTGCCAGCAGCTTGTGGGCGGGACCGGCCTACGAGCAGTACTTC. Residues: CASSLWAGPAYEQYF.

The chain combines TRBV6-1 with TRBJ1-1; 8 nucleotides match TRBD1. The germline V gene has CDR1 MNHNS and CDR2 SASEGT. The ends lost 4 bases at V and 2 bases at J; junction bases unmatched: 9. CDR3 length: 16 residues. The CDR3 nucleotides read TGTGCCAGCAGTGGGGGCAGCAGGGGGCTTAACACTGAAGCTTTCTTT. This encodes CASSGGSRGLNTEAFF.

CDR3 protein: CASSKQGSDYGYTF. The CDR3 DNA reads TGTGCCAGTAGTAAACAGGGGAGCGACTATGGCTACACCTTC. The V call is TRBV19, the J call TRBJ1-2, with 7 bases matching TRBD1. Germline CDR1 LNHDA, CDR2 SQIVND (reference sequence). V trimming: 4 bases; J trimming: 3 bases; junction bases outside the gene matches: 5. The CDR3 sequence is 14 residues long.

The rearrangement uses TRBV2 and TRBJ1-1; TRBD1 matches 9 bases. V shed 2 bases and J 2 bases; nucleotides not matched to a gene: 3. In germline, CDR1 is SNHLY, CDR2 FYNNEI. This CDR3 region has 15 residues. The CDR3 DNA sequence: TGTGCCAGCAGTGAATTGGGACAGGGTAACACTGAAGCTTTCTTT. As protein: CASSELGQGNTEAFF.

This chain joins TRBV2 and TRBJ1-6, with 9 bases aligning to TRBD1. This CDR3 region has 13 residues. After removal of 6 bases from V and 8 bases from J, the junction contained 2 bases not matched to a gene. Germline lookup yields CDR1 SNHLY and CDR2 FYNNEI. This CDR3 reads CASRGQGDSPLHF. The CDR3 DNA reads TGTGCCAGCAGGGGACAGGGCGATTCACCCCTCCACTTT. Full variable domain (rest looked up from reference TRBV2 and TRBJ1-6): EPEVTQTPSHQVTQMGQEVILRCVPISNHLYFYWYRQILGQKVEFLVSFYNNEISEKSEIFDDQFSVERPDGSNFTLKIRSTKLEDSAMYFCASRGQGDSPLHFGNGTRLTVT.

This clone was seen once. V usage is TRBV14 and J usage is TRBJ2-7; 8 positions agree with TRBD1. V was clipped by 4 bases and J by 0 bases; unmatched bases: 8. From germline, CDR1 is SGHDN and CDR2 FVKESK. The CDR3 is made up of 16 amino acids. The CDR3: CASSLTGGDLSYEQYF. CDR3 bases: TGTGCCAGCAGCCTTACAGGGGGAGACCTCTCCTACGAGCAGTACTTC.

CDR3 protein: CASRVLQHNEKLFF. The CDR3 nucleotides read TGTGCCAGCAGGGTTTTACAGCACAATGAAAAACTGTTTTTT. The chain has TRBV2 and TRBJ1-4; D is uncertain. The germline gives CDR1 SNHLY, CDR2 FYNNEI. The CDR3 totals 14 residues. Trimming pared 6 bases from V and 5 bases from J, leaving 13 bases between. Looking up the rest from reference TRBV2 and TRBJ1-4 gives the full variable domain: EPEVTQTPSHQVTQMGQEVILRCVPISNHLYFYWYRQILGQKVEFLVSFYNNEISEKSEIFDDQFSVERPDGSNFTLKIRSTKLEDSAMYFCASRVLQHNEKLFFGSGTQLSVL.

The chain recombines TRBV28 with TRBJ1-1; D unclear. Germline CDR1 is MDHEN and CDR2 is SYDVKM. The CDR3 is 16 amino acids. V lost 2 bases and J 4 bases, leaving 17 bases between the germline ends. CDR3 region: CASSLVAGDLFTEAFF. The CDR3 DNA reads TGTGCCAGCAGTTTAGTAGCGGGAGACCTGTTCACTGAAGCTTTCTTT.